These T cell receptor beta chains were read from a single sample in a study of blood T cell repertoires in COVID-19. The method was immunoSEQ multiplex PCR; TCRdb's version includes in-frame clones alone and lacks a portion of them. The data contain about 290,000 clones, approximately 89% of them singletons. The sample was peripheral blood. Receptors were obtained from a woman in her 30s with COVID-19, enrolled during active disease. The CDR3 runs from the conserved cysteine through the conserved F or W. D genes are given only for firm matches. For some rows the clone size is stated as once, few or many, or as a class when expanded; others skip it.

CDR3: CASRGGGYTF
DNA: TGTGCCAGTAGGGGCGGAGGCTACACCTTC
size: NA
V: TRBV2
J: TRBJ1-2
D: NA

CDR3: CASSLRTGHREQYF
DNA: TGTGCCAGCAGCCTGAGGACAGGGCATCGGGAGCAGTACTTC
size: NA
V: TRBV5-6
J: TRBJ2-7
D: TRBD1

CDR3: CASSPWGTGGRETQYF
DNA: TGTGCCAGCAGCCCGTGGGGGACAGGGGGCCGAGAGACCCAGTACTTC
size: NA
V: TRBV27
J: TRBJ2-5
D: TRBD1

CDR3: CARSLGGEVGYTF
DNA: TGTGCCAGAAGCTTGGGAGGGGAGGTTGGCTACACCTTC
size: NA
V: TRBV5-3
J: TRBJ1-2
D: NA

CDR3: CASSAGSNSPLHF
DNA: TGTGCCAGCAGCGCAGGAAGTAATTCACCCCTCCACTTT
size: NA
V: TRBV9
J: TRBJ1-6
D: NA

CDR3: CASSYSGGARYNEQFF
DNA: TGTGCCAGCAGTTACTCGGGCGGGGCCCGCTACAATGAGCAGTTCTTC
size: NA
V: TRBV6-5
J: TRBJ2-1
D: NA

CDR3: CASSQVTGRTLAKNIQYF
DNA: TGCGCCAGCAGCCAAGTTACAGGGCGCACCTTAGCCAAAAACATTCAGTACTTC
size: NA
V: TRBV4-1
J: TRBJ2-4
D: NA

CDR3: CASSSRPPDRAGGYTF
DNA: TGTGCCAGCAGTTCTCGGCCCCCGGACAGGGCGGGTGGCTACACCTTC
size: NA
V: TRBV27
J: TRBJ1-2
D: TRBD1

CDR3: CASKVGGLGTQYF
DNA: TGTGCCAGCAAAGTGGGGGGGCTAGGGACCCAGTACTTC
size: NA
V: TRBV21-1
J: TRBJ2-5
D: NA

CDR3: CASTPTGADTQYF
DNA: TGTGCCAGCACCCCGACAGGGGCGGATACGCAGTATTTT
size: NA
V: TRBV6-5
J: TRBJ2-3
D: TRBD1

CDR3: CASSQELASTYNEQFF
DNA: TGCGCCAGCAGCCAGGAACTAGCGTCAACCTACAATGAGCAGTTCTTC
size: few
V: TRBV4-1
J: TRBJ2-1
D: TRBD2

CDR3: CASSLEWWSGTDTQYF
DNA: TGTGCCAGCAGCTTGGAATGGTGGAGTGGCACAGATACGCAGTATTTT
size: once
V: TRBV5-6
J: TRBJ2-3
D: NA

CDR3: CASSLYTRETQYF
DNA: TGCGCCAGCAGCTTGTACACGAGGGAGACCCAGTACTTC
size: NA
V: TRBV5-1
J: TRBJ2-5
D: NA

CDR3: CASSQHDRANYGYTF
DNA: TGTGCCAGCAGCCAACACGACAGAGCTAACTATGGCTACACCTTC
size: NA
V: TRBV4-2
J: TRBJ1-2
D: NA

CDR3: CASTQDWVQQYF
DNA: TGTGCCAGCACCCAGGATTGGGTCCAGCAGTATTTT
size: NA
V: TRBV11-2
J: TRBJ2-3
D: NA

CDR3: CAISKGEWETQYF
DNA: TGTGCCATCTCGAAAGGGGAATGGGAAACCCAGTACTTC
size: NA
V: TRBV10-3
J: TRBJ2-5
D: NA

CDR3: CASGSERTGHNQPQHF
DNA: TGTGCTAGTGGTTCAGAGAGGACAGGCCACAATCAGCCCCAGCATTTT
size: NA
V: TRBV12-5
J: TRBJ1-5
D: TRBD1